One sample yielded the 29 T cell receptor beta chains listed below, sequenced in a study of blood T cell repertoires in COVID-19. Some clones are missing from TCRdb's copy, which holds only in-frame ones; the method was immunoSEQ multiplex PCR. The repertoire holds 90,000 to 120,000 clones, approximately 86% seen once, with roughly 2.5% in the top ten. The sequencing sample was made of PBMCs or T cells enriched from blood (not recorded which). These receptors were obtained from a woman in her fifties or sixties who had recovered from COVID-19.

The chain couples TRBV5-4 to TRBJ2-2, with 8 nucleotides matching TRBD2. Germline CDR1 and CDR2: SGHNT and YYREEE (reference sequence). J lost 5 bases, V lost 1 base, and 4 bases had no gene match. The CDR3 is 15 amino acids. The CDR3 nucleotides are TGTGCCAGCAGCTTGACTAGCGGAGGGACCGGGGAGCTGTTTTTT. This sequence encodes CASSLTSGGTGELFF.

The chain has TRBV5-1 and TRBJ2-1; 8 positions match TRBD1. Germline lookup yields CDR1 SGHRS and CDR2 YFSETQ. V gave up 4 bases and J gave up 4 bases; unmatched junction bases: 10. The CDR3 covers 16 residues. CDR3 residues: CASSMGQVGSYNEQFF. The DNA of the CDR3 is TGCGCCAGCAGCATGGGACAGGTGGGGAGTTACAATGAGCAGTTCTTC.

This chain uses TRBV2 with TRBJ2-6; D gene unclear. In germline, CDR1 is SNHLY, CDR2 FYNNEI. The CDR3 has 16 residues. The V end lost 4 bases, the J end lost 4 bases, and 14 bases lay between the germline ends. In nucleotides, the CDR3 is TGTGCCAGCAGTGTAGACGGCGGCTCCGGGGCCAACGTCCTGACTTTC. Amino acid sequence: CASSVDGGSGANVLTF. Full variable domain (rest looked up from reference TRBV2 and TRBJ2-6): EPEVTQTPSHQVTQMGQEVILRCVPISNHLYFYWYRQILGQKVEFLVSFYNNEISEKSEIFDDQFSVERPDGSNFTLKIRSTKLEDSAMYFCASSVDGGSGANVLTFGAGSRLTVL.

The chain is built from TRBV11-3 and TRBJ2-1; possible D gene TRBD2, 6 bases. The V and J ends lost 5 bases and 7 bases respectively, with 18 bases between them. Germline V gene lookup returns CDR1 SGHNT and CDR2 YENEEA. The CDR3 is 15 amino acids. CDR3 in amino acids: CASSNPRGGENEQFF. The CDR3 region has the DNA TGTGCCAGCAGCAACCCTCGAGGAGGGGAAAATGAGCAGTTCTTC.

The gene calls are TRBV18 and TRBJ2-3, with D maybe TRBD2 (7 bases). This CDR3 is built from 16 residues. Trimming stripped 3 bases from V and 3 bases from J, with 16 bases between. Germline assignment: CDR1 KGHSH and CDR2 LQKENI. CDR3: CASSPRGGGGTDTQYF. CDR3 nucleotides: TGTGCCAGCTCACCCCGAGGAGGGGGGGGTACAGATACGCAGTATTTT.

This clone was recorded a few times. This rearrangement joins TRBV27 to TRBJ1-5; D is possibly TRBD1 (6 bases). The CDR3 is 15 residues long. Germline-derived CDR1 and CDR2 are MNHEY and SMNVEV (reference sequence). Trimming removed 5 bases from V and 2 bases from J, with 13 bases in between. CDR3 sequence reads: CASSPRRQGNQPQHF. The CDR3 DNA follows: TGTGCCAGCAGTCCCAGACGACAGGGCAATCAGCCCCAGCATTTT.

CDR3 protein: CASSRESPNSPLHF. CDR3 DNA: TGTGCCAGCAGCCGCGAGTCCCCAAATTCACCCCTCCACTTT. V gene TRBV27 combines with J gene TRBJ1-6; D remains ambiguous. V gave up 6 bases and J gave up 7 bases, with 13 bases separating them. Germline CDR1 MNHEY, CDR2 SMNVEV (reference sequence). The CDR3 runs to 14 residues.

The gene calls are TRBV19 and TRBJ1-6; 7 bases agree with TRBD1. Germline V CDR1 and CDR2: LNHDA, SQIVND (reference sequence). There are 15 residues in the CDR3. V trimming: 3 bases; J trimming: 8 bases; junction bases outside the gene matches: 7. CDR3 sequence (DNA): TGTGCCAGTAGTATCGCAGGGGGAGGAGATTCACCCCTCCACTTT. As protein: CASSIAGGGDSPLHF.

The V gene is TRBV4-1, the J gene TRBJ2-1; 8 bases fit TRBD2. Trimming cost V 0 bases and J 9 bases; bases outside gene matches: 4. In germline, CDR1 is MGHRA, CDR2 YSYEKL. This CDR3 is built from 14 residues. CDR3 in amino acids: CASSQETSAGEQFF. CDR3 in DNA: TGCGCCAGCAGCCAAGAGACTAGCGCGGGTGAGCAGTTCTTC.

This clone was picked up one time. The J gene is TRBJ1-2, the V gene TRBV15; tentative D call: TRBD1 (6 bases). V dropped 0 bases and J dropped 4 bases, with 12 bases sitting between them. This CDR3 is 15 amino acids long. Germline V gene data show CDR1 as LNHNV and CDR2 as YYDKDF (reference sequence). As DNA, the CDR3 is TGTGCCACCAGCAGAGAAATAGGGGGGGCCTATGGCTACACCTTC. Its translation is CATSREIGGAYGYTF.

CDR3 region: CASRARVGNTIYF. The CDR3 bases are TGTGCCAGCAGAGCGAGGGTTGGAAACACCATATATTTT. The V call is TRBV6-5, the J call TRBJ1-3; D unclear. The CDR3 is 13 residues long. Germline CDR1 is MNHEY and CDR2 is SVGAGI. V lost 6 bases, J lost 3 bases, and 9 bases lay in between.

The V and J genes are TRBV28 and TRBJ1-5, with D tentatively TRBD1 (5 bases). The length of the CDR3 is 15 residues. CDR1 MDHEN and CDR2 SYDVKM come from the germline V gene. Trimming left V 10 bases short and J 0 bases short, with 16 bases between. The CDR3 is CATLRQFYSNQPQHF. Written as DNA, the CDR3 is TGTGCCACCCTTCGACAGTTCTATAGCAATCAGCCCCAGCATTTT.

The CDR3 here is CASSMRHEQFF. The CDR3 bases are TGTGCCAGTAGTATGAGGCATGAGCAGTTCTTC. V is TRBV19 and J is TRBJ2-1; D call uncertain. The length of the CDR3 is 11 residues. Germline values: CDR1 LNHDA, CDR2 SQIVND (reference sequence). Trimming removed 3 bases at V and 8 bases at J, with 5 bases between.

The V call is TRBV6-5, the J call TRBJ2-2; D gene ambiguous. Germline CDR1 is MNHEY and CDR2 is SVGAGI. The CDR3 has 13 residues. Trimming stripped 4 bases from V and 6 bases from J, with 9 bases between. CDR3 DNA: TGTGCCAGCAGTTCCCTTAGTCCCGGGGAGCTGTTTTTT. Amino acid sequence: CASSSLSPGELFF.

This clone has only a few counts. CDR3 nucleotides: TGTGCCAGCAGCTTAGGAGGATCCTTTGGCACAGATACGCAGTATTTT. As protein: CASSLGGSFGTDTQYF. The chain joins TRBV11-3 to TRBJ2-3; D is uncertain. The length of the CDR3 is 16 residues. The germline V and J ends were trimmed by 1 base and 1 base, with 12 bases remaining between them. CDR1 is SGHNT and CDR2 is YENEEA in the germline V gene.

This clone was found a few times. The genes are TRBV12-3 or TRBV12-4 and TRBJ2-6; no firm D call. The CDR3 length is 13 residues. Trimming left V 6 bases short and J 6 bases short, with 9 bases between. The CDR3 nucleotides are TGTGCCAGCAGAGAACAAAAGGCCAACGTCCTGACTTTC. Protein sequence: CASREQKANVLTF.

J is TRBJ2-3 and V is TRBV6-4, with 10 bases that match TRBD1. This CDR3 has 16 amino acids. CDR1 is MRHNA and CDR2 is SNTAGT in the germline V gene. V gave up 4 bases and J gave up 3 bases; unmatched junction bases: 7. The CDR3 nucleotides read TGTGCCAGCAGTGCCCCGACAGGGGGCGGGACAGATACGCAGTATTTT. Translating it yields CASSAPTGGGTDTQYF.

The V call is TRBV10-2, the J call TRBJ2-7, with a tentative D call TRBD1 (5 bases). The germline gives CDR1 WSHSY, CDR2 SAAADI. Deletions cut 6 bases from V and 3 bases from J, with 9 bases between. This CDR3 is 12 amino acids long. This CDR3 reads CASSGDSYEQYF. CDR3 in DNA: TGCGCCAGCAGCGGAGACAGCTACGAGCAGTACTTC.

The genes are TRBV29-1 and TRBJ2-2; possibly TRBD1 for D (5 bases). The germline V gene has CDR1 SQVTM and CDR2 ANQGSEA. The CDR3 covers 11 residues. V was shortened by 7 bases and J by 4 bases, with 7 bases between the two germline ends. As DNA, the CDR3 is TGCAGCGGTGACAGCACCGGGGAGCTGTTTTTT. Translated, it gives CSGDSTGELFF.

The CDR3 is CASRAGGWNTEAFF. The DNA of the CDR3 is TGTGCCAGCAGGGCAGGGGGGTGGAACACTGAAGCTTTCTTT. The genes are TRBV6-6 and TRBJ1-1; 7 bases agree with TRBD1. The CDR3 spans 14 residues. V trimming: 6 bases; J trimming: 1 base; junction bases outside the gene matches: 5. The germline V gene encodes CDR1 MNHNY and CDR2 SVGAGI (reference sequence).

V usage is TRBV11-3 and J usage is TRBJ2-5; no clear D gene. Germline V gene data show CDR1 as SGHNT and CDR2 as YENEEA. The CDR3 contains 17 residues. Trimming pared 0 bases from V and 4 bases from J, leaving 18 bases between. CDR3 in amino acids: CASSLDRSSPLIETQYF. CDR3 sequence (DNA): TGTGCCAGCAGCTTAGATCGGAGCAGTCCCTTAATAGAGACCCAGTACTTC.

The chain links TRBV10-2 to TRBJ2-7; D possibly corresponds to TRBD2 (5 bases). The germline V gene has CDR1 WSHSY and CDR2 SAAADI. The CDR3 length is 12 residues. V lost 8 bases and J lost 3, with 11 bases in between. The CDR3 is CASSGLIYEQYF. Written as DNA, the CDR3 is TGCGCCAGCTCCGGACTGATCTACGAGCAGTACTTC.

In its sample, this clone was seen once. This rearrangement joins TRBV6-1 to TRBJ2-1, with 11 bases aligning to TRBD2. There are 18 residues in the CDR3. With 4 bases clipped from V and 4 bases from J, the junction kept 12 bases outside the gene matches. Germline V gene data show CDR1 as MNHNS and CDR2 as SASEGT. The CDR3 spells CASSAGPNGLAGYNEQFF. Written as DNA, the CDR3 is TGTGCCAGCAGTGCCGGGCCGAACGGACTAGCGGGTTACAATGAGCAGTTCTTC.

This chain links TRBV6-6 with TRBJ1-2; 7 bases align to TRBD1. Per the germline V gene, CDR1 is MNHNY and CDR2 is SVGAGI (reference sequence). After removal of 2 bases from V and 4 bases from J, the junction contained 4 bases not matched to a gene. This CDR3 is 14 amino acids long. CDR3 residues: CASSYEGGVYGYTF. Written as DNA, the CDR3 is TGTGCCAGCAGTTACGAAGGGGGCGTCTATGGCTACACCTTC.

The chain has TRBV10-3 and TRBJ2-1; tentatively, D is TRBD2 (6 bases). The germline gives CDR1 ENHRY, CDR2 SYGVKD. The CDR3 covers 14 residues. The V and J ends lost 4 bases and 1 base respectively, with 8 bases between them. The CDR3 nucleotides read TGTGCCATCAGTGCCCGGGGGTCCTACAATGAGCAGTTCTTC. This gives the protein CAISARGSYNEQFF.

This clone was seen a handful of times. This sequence joins TRBV27 and TRBJ1-3, with 7 nucleotides matching TRBD1. V was clipped by 6 bases and J by 2 bases; unmatched bases: 1. Germline V lookup: CDR1 MNHEY, CDR2 SMNVEV (reference sequence). The CDR3 is 13 amino acids. This CDR3 reads CASRTGTGNTIYF. The CDR3 nucleotides read TGTGCCAGCAGGACAGGGACTGGAAACACCATATATTTT.

This clone occurred once. V is TRBV5-1 and J is TRBJ1-1; tentatively, D is TRBD1 (5 bases). The length of the CDR3 is 13 residues. Germline CDR1 SGHRS, CDR2 YFSETQ. The V end was cut by 2 bases, the J end by 8 bases, with 13 bases between. For the CDR3, the DNA is TGCGCCAGCAGCTTCCCTGACAGCCCAGAAGCTTTCTTT. The encoded protein is CASSFPDSPEAFF. Based on the CDR3 plus reference TRBV5-1 and TRBJ1-1, the full variable domain is KAGVTQTPRYLIKTRGQQVTLSCSPISGHRSVSWYQQTPGQGLQFLFEYFSETQRNKGNFPGRFSGRQFSNSRSEMNVSTLELGDSALYLCASSFPDSPEAFFGQGTRLTVV.

The chain couples TRBV19 to TRBJ1-2, with a possible D match to TRBD1 (6 bases). Germline assignment: CDR1 LNHDA and CDR2 SQIVND (reference sequence). This CDR3 contains 15 residues. Trimming took off 2 bases at V and 0 bases at J, with 10 bases between the two ends. The CDR3 DNA sequence: TGTGCCAGTAGTATATTTGGGACACCTAACTATGGCTACACCTTC. Its protein is CASSIFGTPNYGYTF.

This chain uses TRBV11-2 with TRBJ1-2, with 7 bases lining up with TRBD1. The germline CDR1 and CDR2 sequences are SGHAT and FQNNGV. This CDR3 has 12 amino acids. With V trimmed by 2 bases and J by 8 bases, 2 bases remained unmatched. This CDR3 reads CASSLSGGGYTF. The CDR3 nucleotides read TGTGCCAGCAGCTTATCAGGGGGGGGCTACACCTTC.